A single sample gave rise to the 21 T cell receptor beta chains below, sequenced in a study of regulatory T cells in long-lasting Graves disease (dated by TCRdb to the early 2020s). Library creation used multiplex PCR. The data were produced on an Illumina HiSeq 4000. iRepertoire HTBI primers and Arm-PCR amplification of CDR3 regions were used to construct TCR beta libraries. TCRdb trimmed public reads at Q25 via fastp, called clones via MiXCR and kept in-frame beta chains. Identical CDR3 proteins give one entry, which carries the most common genes and DNA. In all, the sample holds about 310,000 distinct CDR3 sequences, and 20% to 25% of those were seen once. Roughly 50% of the sample is held by the ten biggest clonotypes. The sample's time point label, decoded: persistent/refractory GD, antithyroid drugs over 5 years with positive TRAb. For both TCR sequencing and RNA sequencing, RNA was extracted from PBMCs in TRIzol.

The sample consisted of peripheral blood mononuclear cells (PBMCs), taken when the disease was refractory, from a patient treated with antithyroid drugs. These receptors all come from a female donor with Graves disease.

This clonotype was detected many times. The genes are TRBV28 and TRBJ2-7; D unresolved. Germline V gene data show CDR1 as MDHEN and CDR2 as SYDVKM. The CDR3 totals 16 residues. Deletions cut 1 base from V and 1 base from J, with 14 bases between. The CDR3 DNA is TGTGCCAGCAGTTTATCGCCGTCAACCAGATCCTACGAGCAGTACTTC. Protein product: CASSLSPSTRSYEQYF.

This chain connects TRBV5-1 to TRBJ2-3; 8 bases are a match to TRBD2. CDR1 is SGHRS, CDR2 YFSETQ, per germline. V lost 6 bases and J lost 5; bases outside the gene matches: 14. The CDR3 is 16 residues long. In DNA, the CDR3 is TGCGCCAGCACCCTGAAGAGCGGGAGTAACATAGATACGCAGTATTTT. Its translation is CASTLKSGSNIDTQYF.

The sample holds a few counts of this clonotype. V gene TRBV30 combines with J gene TRBJ2-7, with 12 bases that match TRBD2. The V gene's germline CDR1 is GTSNPN and CDR2 SVGIG (reference sequence). The V gene end was trimmed by 3 bases and the J gene end by 3 bases; junction bases not matched to a gene: 6. The CDR3 contains 15 residues. The CDR3 coding sequence is TGTGCCTGGAGCGCTAGCGGGAGGGTCATCTACGAGCAGTACTTC. Protein product: CAWSASGRVIYEQYF.

In its sample, this clonotype was seen a few times. V gene TRBV7-2 combines with J gene TRBJ2-7; 7 nucleotides line up with TRBD1. V trimming: 7 bases; J trimming: 0 bases; junction bases outside the gene matches: 6. Germline CDR1 and CDR2: SGHTA and FQGNSA. The CDR3 covers 14 residues. CDR3 coding DNA: TGTGCCAGCACCGGGACAGTGGCCTCCTACGAGCAGTACTTC. Protein: CASTGTVASYEQYF.

The chain combines TRBV27 with TRBJ1-4, with D maybe TRBD1 (5 bases). Between the trimmed V and J ends, which lost 2 bases and 2 bases, there was a span of 9 bases. CDR1 is MNHEY, CDR2 SMNVEV, per germline (reference sequence). The CDR3 spans 15 residues. CDR3 sequence (DNA): TGTGCCAGCAGTTTAAGGGGCCAGACTAATGAAAAACTGTTTTTT. This codes for CASSLRGQTNEKLFF.

This clonotype was recorded a few times. The chain uses TRBV20-1 and TRBJ1-4; unclear D gene. The CDR3 is made up of 12 amino acids. Germline values: CDR1 DFQATT, CDR2 SNEGSKA (reference sequence). V lost 1 base to trimming and J lost 7 bases, with 7 bases between them. Here the CDR3 DNA reads TGCAGTGCTAGAGGGCCAATTGAAAAACTGTTTTTT. The encoded protein is CSARGPIEKLFF.

This clonotype occurred a few times. This chain connects TRBV28 to TRBJ1-3; 8 positions match TRBD1. The CDR3 has 16 residues. Germline V CDR1 and CDR2: MDHEN, SYDVKM. V dropped 6 bases and J dropped 4; count of bases not matched to a gene: 11. CDR3 sequence: CASSPGQGAVGNTIYF. CDR3 nucleotides: TGTGCCAGCAGCCCGGGCCAGGGGGCAGTGGGAAACACCATATATTTT.

This clonotype has a count of ten or more. The CDR3 spells CASSSRPGGRDYEQYF. The DNA for the CDR3 is TGTGCCAGCAGCTCCCGCCCTGGGGGGAGGGACTACGAGCAGTACTTC. The V gene is TRBV7-2, the J gene TRBJ2-7; 7 nucleotides line up with TRBD2. CDR1 and CDR2 from the germline V gene are SGHTA and FQGNSA. The CDR3 totals 16 residues. V dropped 4 bases and J dropped 3; count of bases not matched to a gene: 12.

This clonotype was observed a handful of times. The chain's CDR3 is CATSDRRVPQETQYF. DNA for the CDR3: TGTGCCACCAGTGACCGGAGGGTCCCCCAAGAGACCCAGTACTTC. The rearrangement joins TRBV24-1 to TRBJ2-5; D may be TRBD2 (6 bases). Trimming took off 4 bases at V and 1 base at J, with 12 bases between the two ends. Germline V CDR1 and CDR2: KGHDR, SFDVKD. There are 15 residues in the CDR3.

For the CDR3, the DNA is TGCGCCAGCAGCCGGGTGGGGGGAGCCGCCTACGAGCAGTACTTC. It yields the protein CASSRVGGAAYEQYF. V usage is TRBV4-3 and J usage is TRBJ2-7, with D possibly being TRBD2 (6 bases). The length of the CDR3 is 15 residues. Germline V gene data show CDR1 as LGHNA and CDR2 as YSLEER. Trimming pared 4 bases from V and 2 bases from J, leaving 15 bases between.

This clonotype was seen more than once but under ten times. This chain uses TRBV18 with TRBJ1-1; 10 bases agree with TRBD1. With V trimmed by 8 bases and J by 1 base, 7 bases remained unmatched. The germline V gene has CDR1 KGHSH and CDR2 LQKENI. This CDR3 region has 15 residues. This CDR3 reads CASTYRQGANTEAFF. CDR3 sequence (DNA): TGTGCCAGCACCTATAGACAGGGGGCGAACACTGAAGCTTTCTTT.

The rearrangement links TRBV28 to TRBJ2-2; D unclear. V was pared by 5 bases and J by 1 base, with 11 bases between. Germline V gene data show CDR1 as MDHEN and CDR2 as SYDVKM. CDR3 length: 15 residues. CDR3 DNA sequence: TGTGCCAGCAGTCTAGAGACAAGGAACACCGGGGAGCTGTTTTTT. This gives the protein CASSLETRNTGELFF. Full variable domain (remainder filled in from reference TRBV28 and TRBJ2-2): DVKVTQSSRYLVKRTGEKVFLECVQDMDHENMFWYRQDPGLGLRLIYFSYDVKMKEKGDIPEGYSVSREKKERFSLILESASTNQTSMYLCASSLETRNTGELFFGEGSRLTVL.

This clonotype came up a few times. V is TRBV10-3 and J is TRBJ2-2; D is possibly TRBD1 (5 bases). CDR1 and CDR2 from the germline V gene are ENHRY and SYGVKD. This CDR3 is built from 16 residues. Trimming took off 2 bases at V and 6 bases at J, with 16 bases between the two ends. CDR3 sequence reads: CAISERAGLFAGELFF. CDR3 coding DNA: TGTGCCATCAGTGAGCGGGCAGGGCTCTTCGCCGGGGAGCTGTTTTTT.

This clonotype was picked up many times. The chain joins TRBV7-2 to TRBJ2-2; the match to TRBD1 covers 7 bases. CDR3 length: 15 amino acids. Germline CDR1 is SGHTA and CDR2 is FQGNSA. V dropped 5 bases and J dropped 3; count of bases not matched to a gene: 6. CDR3 in DNA: TGTGCCAGCAGCACAGGACAGGCGGACACCGGGGAGCTGTTTTTT. Encoded protein: CASSTGQADTGELFF.

This clonotype was recorded at least ten times. The chain has TRBV6-1 and TRBJ1-1; D gene uncertain. The CDR3 sequence is 11 residues long. The V end lost 8 bases, the J end lost 0 bases, and 4 bases lay between the germline ends. The germline CDR1 and CDR2 sequences are MNHNS and SASEGT. CDR3 DNA sequence: TGTGCCAGCGTGGTGAACACTGAAGCTTTCTTT. Protein sequence: CASVVNTEAFF.

This clonotype has a handful of counts. This chain connects TRBV15 to TRBJ2-6; D not certain. The CDR3 is 15 amino acids. The V gene lost 0 bases and the J gene lost 4 bases, with 7 bases spanning the gap. CDR1 is LNHNV, CDR2 YYDKDF, per germline (reference sequence). The CDR3 sequence is CATSRDLQGANVLTF. DNA for the CDR3: TGTGCCACCAGCAGAGATCTTCAGGGGGCCAACGTCCTGACTTTC.

This clonotype was counted a few times. V usage is TRBV7-2 and J usage is TRBJ2-3, with TRBD2 matching 7 bases. The CDR3 runs to 16 residues. Germline V lookup: CDR1 SGHTA, CDR2 FQGNSA. J was trimmed by 2 bases and V by 7 bases; bases with no gene match: 12. CDR3 protein: CASTRGENLYTDTQYF. The DNA of the CDR3 is TGTGCCAGCACCCGGGGGGAAAATCTATACACAGATACGCAGTATTTT.

The gene calls are TRBV18 and TRBJ1-1, with 7 bases identical to TRBD1. The ends lost 8 bases at V and 3 bases at J; junction bases unmatched: 6. This CDR3 spans 13 amino acids. From germline, CDR1 is KGHSH and CDR2 LQKENI. The CDR3 sequence is CASGRGGDTEAFF. In DNA form, the CDR3 reads TGTGCCAGCGGCAGGGGGGGAGACACTGAAGCTTTCTTT.

This clonotype has only a few counts. The V and J genes are TRBV7-2 and TRBJ2-5; 8 bases agree with TRBD2. CDR3 length equals 15 residues. Germline V gene lookup returns CDR1 SGHTA and CDR2 FQGNSA. Germline trimming cut 5 bases from V and 2 bases from J; bases unmatched to any gene: 7. The CDR3 sequence: CASSATGTSQETQYF. CDR3 nucleotide sequence: TGTGCCAGCAGCGCAACCGGGACTAGTCAAGAGACCCAGTACTTC.

V usage is TRBV29-1 and J usage is TRBJ1-1, with D maybe TRBD1 (6 bases). This CDR3 is built from 11 residues. The germline V gene encodes CDR1 SQVTM and CDR2 ANQGSEA. V was trimmed by 4 bases and J by 7 bases, leaving 10 bases between them. CDR3 DNA sequence: TGCAGCGTTGTCAGGGGCATTGAAGCTTTCTTT. Encoded protein: CSVVRGIEAFF. Combining the CDR3 with reference TRBV29-1 and TRBJ1-1 gives the whole variable domain SAVISQKPSRDICQRGTSLTIQCQVDSQVTMMFWYRQQPGQSLTLIATANQGSEATYESGFVIDKFPISRPNLTFSTLTVSNMSPEDSSIYLCSVVRGIEAFFGQGTRLTVV.

Ten or more counts support this clonotype. The V gene is TRBV28, the J gene TRBJ2-7; possibly TRBD2 for D (5 bases). The V end was cut by 3 bases, the J end by 1 base, with 13 bases between. Germline V lookup: CDR1 MDHEN, CDR2 SYDVKM. The CDR3 extends over 15 amino acids. In DNA form, the CDR3 reads TGTGCCAGCAGTTTGCAAGGAGGAGCTTCCTACGAGCAGTACTTC. Protein product: CASSLQGGASYEQYF.